This T cell receptor (beta chain) was obtained from a study of blood T cells in healthy people across ages. Healthy individuals of Caucasian origin from Russia, aged about 6 to 95, served as donors. For the second PCR, which ran for about 7 to 11 cycles, a sample-barcoded 5' primer and a J-beta primer mix were used. TCRdb called the 5' RACE reads again in MiXCR, with one record for every CDR3 protein. The sample includes 1.5 million to 2 million distinct CDR3 sequences, 30% to 40% seen only once; the top ten take more than 20%. To note about this clonotype: What it recognizes is unknown.

Study outcomes and limitations: Age brought a roughly linear fall in TCR beta diversity measured per million T cells.

This CDR3 is 14 amino acids long. The germline V gene has CDR1 PRHDT and CDR2 FYEKMQ (reference sequence). The junction had 6 bases not matched to a gene; V was cut back by 4 bases and J by 5 bases. Sequencing input: blood. V usage is TRBV13 and J usage is TRBJ2-7; TRBD1 matches at 9 bases. The TCR comes from a human donor in good health. CDR3 sequence reads: CASSWGTGSDEQYF. DNA of the CDR3: TGTGCCAGCAGCTGGGGGACAGGGTCCGACGAGCAGTACTTC.